The rows below give T cell receptor beta chains drawn from one sample of a study of blood T cell repertoires in COVID-19. Some clones are missing from TCRdb's copy, which holds only in-frame ones; the method was immunoSEQ multiplex PCR. Altogether roughly 100,000 clones are present, roughly nine tenths being singletons, with the ten largest covering roughly a sixth. The sequenced material came from peripheral blood. Receptor source: a woman of 80 years or more in a cohort sampled during active COVID-19. CDR3s include the opening cysteine and the closing phenylalanine or tryptophan. A D gene is named only where the DNA matches it firmly. Size is stated for part of the rows, as once, few or many counts, or as a class when the clone is expanded.

>.|TRBV2|TRBD2|TRBJ2-7
TGTGCCAGCAGTGAACCAGCGGGACCCTACGAGCAGTACTTC
CASSEPAGPYEQYF
>.|TRBV28|.|TRBJ1-5
TGTGCCAGCAGACCAACAGGGATGGGGGGCAATCAGCCCCAGCATTTT
CASRPTGMGGNQPQHF
>.|TRBV18|.|TRBJ2-7
TGTGCCAGCTCGCCCTACCACTCGGGAGACGAGCAGTACTTC
CASSPYHSGDEQYF
>.|TRBV19|.|TRBJ2-2
TGTGCCAGTTCCTCGGGTCCCCGTGCTGGGGAGCTGTTTTTT
CASSSGPRAGELFF
>.|TRBV24-1|TRBD2|TRBJ2-1
TGTGCCACCAGTGATTACCCGGGACTAGCGGGACTCAATGAGCAGTTCTTC
CATSDYPGLAGLNEQFF
>.|TRBV7-2|TRBD2|TRBJ2-7
TGTGCCAGCAGCTTGGTGGCACTAGCGGGAGGGGGGGAGCAGTACTTC
CASSLVALAGGGEQYF
>.|TRBV5-1|TRBD2|TRBJ2-1
TGCGCCAGCAGCGAGGGACTAGCGGGAGGCGGTGAGCAGTTCTTC
CASSEGLAGGGEQFF
>.|TRBV27|TRBD1|TRBJ1-1
TGTGCCAGCAGTTTAGCCGGACAGGTGGTTTCTGAAGCTTTCTTT
CASSLAGQVVSEAFF
>.|TRBV7-9|.|TRBJ1-2
TGTGCCAGCAGCTTAGCTTGGCGGACAGATCACTCTACTGGCTACACCTTC
CASSLAWRTDHSTGYTF
>.|TRBV18|.|TRBJ1-5
TGTGCCAGCTCACCTTCGGAGAATCAGCCCCAGCATTTT
CASSPSENQPQHF
>once|TRBV18|.|TRBJ1-6
TGTGCCAGCACCCGGGTTAGGGGGGGGTTTAATTCACCCCTCCACTTT
CASTRVRGGFNSPLHF
>.|TRBV10-2|TRBD1|TRBJ2-1
TGCGCCAGCAGTACAGGGGGCTATGAGCAGTTCTTC
CASSTGGYEQFF
>.|TRBV11-1|TRBD2|TRBJ2-1
TGTGCCAGCAGCACCGGACTAGCGGGAGGCGTTGAGCAGTTCTTC
CASSTGLAGGVEQFF
>.|TRBV5-1|TRBD2|TRBJ2-3
TGCGCCACCCAATCTAGCGGGAGTATGGATACGCAGTATTTT
CATQSSGSMDTQYF
>.|TRBV30|.|TRBJ2-2
TGTGCCTGGAGTGTCCCAGACATCAACACCGGGGAGCTGTTTTTT
CAWSVPDINTGELFF
>.|TRBV19|.|TRBJ1-3
TGTGCCAGTAGTATTCCCCAACAGGGATCTGGAAACACCATATATTTT
CASSIPQQGSGNTIYF
>once|TRBV11-2|TRBD1|TRBJ2-7
TGTGCCAGCAGCCAGGACAGGGAGACCGAGCAGTACTTC
CASSQDRETEQYF
>.|TRBV7-9|TRBD2|TRBJ2-2
TGTGCCAGCAGCTTGGGCGGGAGCACCGGGGAGCTGTTTTTT
CASSLGGSTGELFF
>.|TRBV2|.|TRBJ2-7
TGTGCCAGCTCGCTAAGCTCCTACGAGCAGTACTTC
CASSLSSYEQYF
>.|TRBV3-1/TRBV3-2|TRBD1|TRBJ1-6
TGTGCCAGCAGCGGGACAGGAAATTCACCCCTCCACTTT
CASSGTGNSPLHF
>.|TRBV18|.|TRBJ1-1
TGTGCCAGCTCACCTCCCTCTCAGGGCGTCTCAGGTGGGGCTTTCTTT
CASSPPSQGVSGGAFF
>.|TRBV7-2|.|TRBJ2-3
TGTGCCAGCAGCTTGGGCCTCCCACCCACAGATACGCAGTATTTT
CASSLGLPPTDTQYF
>.|TRBV7-6|TRBD1|TRBJ2-6
TGTGCCAGCAGGCCTACAGGGGGCACCCTTTTGAGCTCTGGGGCCAACGTCCTGACTTTC
CASRPTGGTLLSSGANVLTF
>.|TRBV9|TRBD2|TRBJ2-7
TGTGCCAGCAGCCCCGGGACTAGCGGGAGAACCAACGAGCAGTACTTC
CASSPGTSGRTNEQYF
>.|TRBV10-3|TRBD2|TRBJ2-3
TGTGCCATCAGTGAACCGGGTCTAGCGGGAGGAGGCACAGATACGCAGTATTTT
CAISEPGLAGGGTDTQYF
>.|TRBV20-1|TRBD1|TRBJ1-6
TGCAGTGCTCAGGGGGGAATCAAATCCGGCTTT
CSAQGGIKSGF
>.|TRBV24-1|TRBD1|TRBJ2-5
TGTGCCACCAGTGACCCTGGGACAGGGGGAGAGACCCAGTACTTC
CATSDPGTGGETQYF
>.|TRBV14|.|TRBJ1-2
TGTGCCAGCAGCTTACACGAAGTCTATGGCTACACCTTC
CASSLHEVYGYTF
>.|TRBV14|.|TRBJ2-2
TGTGCCAGCAGCCAAGATCCGGCGGCCGCGAACACCGGGGAGCTGTTTTTT
CASSQDPAAANTGELFF
>.|TRBV4-1|TRBD1|TRBJ1-2
TGCGCCAGCCTCGAGGCTTCCAGGGGGGTCGGTAGCAATGGCTACACCTTC
CASLEASRGVGSNGYTF
>.|TRBV9|TRBD2|TRBJ2-2
TGTGCCAGCAGCGGACTAGCGGGGGGGCCCGGTACCGGGGAGCTGTTTTTT
CASSGLAGGPGTGELFF
>.|TRBV12-3/TRBV12-4|TRBD1|TRBJ1-2
TGTGCCAGCAGTCTCGGACAGGGAGATGGCTACACCTTC
CASSLGQGDGYTF
>.|TRBV19|TRBD1|TRBJ1-3
TGTGCCAGTAGTTCTCGAGGACAGGGAGCCTACTCTGGAAACACCATATATTTT
CASSSRGQGAYSGNTIYF
>.|TRBV7-2|.|TRBJ2-5
TGTGCCAGCAGCTTAGTCAGGGGCCGCCAAGAGACCCAGTACTTC
CASSLVRGRQETQYF
>.|TRBV11-2|TRBD1|TRBJ2-5
TGTGCCAGCAGCTTAGTCGGGACAGCCCAAGAGACCCAGTACTTC
CASSLVGTAQETQYF
>.|TRBV28|TRBD2|TRBJ2-1
TGTGCCAGCAGTATCCTAGCGGCAAATGAGCAGTTCTTC
CASSILAANEQFF
>.|TRBV2|TRBD1|TRBJ1-1
TGTGCCAGCAGTGATGGACAGGGGATTTCTGAAGCTTTCTTT
CASSDGQGISEAFF
>.|TRBV7-3|TRBD1|TRBJ1-2
TGTGCCAGCAGCCCTCATGGTTCCGGGACAGGAATTGGCTACACCTTC
CASSPHGSGTGIGYTF
>once|TRBV18|.|TRBJ1-5
TGTGCCAGCTCAAGGAGGGGAGAAGGCAATCAGCCCCAGCATTTT
CASSRRGEGNQPQHF
>.|TRBV6-1|.|TRBJ2-7
TGTGCCAGCAGTGACGAACAGAAGTACTTC
CASSDEQKYF
>.|TRBV6-5|TRBD1|TRBJ2-7
TGTGCCAGCAGACGCCGGGACAGGGGGAGCTACGAGCAGTACTTC
CASRRRDRGSYEQYF
>few|TRBV10-1|.|TRBJ2-5
TGCGCCAGCAGTGATCCCAGGTACCAAGAGACCCAGTACTTC
CASSDPRYQETQYF
>.|TRBV10-2|TRBD2|TRBJ2-7
TGCGCCAGCAGAACTAGCGGGAGGTCCTACGAGCAGTACTTC
CASRTSGRSYEQYF
>.|TRBV3-1/TRBV3-2|.|TRBJ2-7
TGTGCCAGCAGCCAACAGGGGTCCTACGAGCAGTACTTC
CASSQQGSYEQYF
>.|TRBV14|.|TRBJ2-5
TGTGCCAGCAGCCAAGGCAGGTCGGAGACCCAGTACTTC
CASSQGRSETQYF
>.|TRBV10-3|TRBD1|TRBJ1-1
TGTGCCATCAGTGCCGAGGGACAGGGGAACACTGAAGCTTTCTTT
CAISAEGQGNTEAFF
>.|TRBV20-1|TRBD2|TRBJ2-1
TGCAGTGCTAGTTTAGCGGGGGGGTGGAATGAGCAGTTCTTC
CSASLAGGWNEQFF
>.|TRBV7-2|TRBD2|TRBJ2-1
TGTGCCAGCAGCCCAGCGGGTAGCGGGAGGGCGAGTGAGCAGTTCTTC
CASSPAGSGRASEQFF
>.|TRBV5-6|TRBD1|TRBJ2-6
TGTGCCAGCAGCTACGCAGGGGGCGGTGGGGCCAACGTCCTGACTTTC
CASSYAGGGGANVLTF
>.|TRBV6-5|.|TRBJ1-6
TGTGCCAGCAGTTACTCGAATTCTGTGGAGGGTGCGCTCCACTTT
CASSYSNSVEGALHF
>.|TRBV18|TRBD2|TRBJ2-7
TGTGCCAGCTCATTTCAGACTAGCGGGGGGGCCGGGGAGCAGTACTTC
CASSFQTSGGAGEQYF
>.|TRBV19|.|TRBJ1-1
TGTGCCAGTACCGACAGGACTGAAGCTTTCTTT
CASTDRTEAFF
>.|TRBV3-1/TRBV3-2|.|TRBJ1-2
TGTGCCAGCAGCCCCACCTGGGGGGGTACGCGATCCTATGGCTACACCTTC
CASSPTWGGTRSYGYTF